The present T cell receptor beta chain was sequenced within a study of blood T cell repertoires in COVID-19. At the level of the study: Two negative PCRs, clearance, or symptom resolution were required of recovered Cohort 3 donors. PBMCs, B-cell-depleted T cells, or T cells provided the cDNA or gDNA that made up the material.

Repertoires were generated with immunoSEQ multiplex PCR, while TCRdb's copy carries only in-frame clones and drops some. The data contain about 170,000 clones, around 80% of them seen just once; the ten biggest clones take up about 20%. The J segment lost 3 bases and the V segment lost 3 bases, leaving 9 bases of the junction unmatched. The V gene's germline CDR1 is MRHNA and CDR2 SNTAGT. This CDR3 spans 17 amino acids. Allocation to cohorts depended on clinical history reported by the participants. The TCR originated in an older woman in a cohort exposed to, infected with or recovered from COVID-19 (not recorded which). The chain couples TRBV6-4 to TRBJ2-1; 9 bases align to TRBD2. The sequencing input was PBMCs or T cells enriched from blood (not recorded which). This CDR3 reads CASSEYPGLARYNEQFF. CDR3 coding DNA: TGTGCCAGCAGTGAGTATCCGGGACTAGCTCGCTACAATGAGCAGTTCTTC.